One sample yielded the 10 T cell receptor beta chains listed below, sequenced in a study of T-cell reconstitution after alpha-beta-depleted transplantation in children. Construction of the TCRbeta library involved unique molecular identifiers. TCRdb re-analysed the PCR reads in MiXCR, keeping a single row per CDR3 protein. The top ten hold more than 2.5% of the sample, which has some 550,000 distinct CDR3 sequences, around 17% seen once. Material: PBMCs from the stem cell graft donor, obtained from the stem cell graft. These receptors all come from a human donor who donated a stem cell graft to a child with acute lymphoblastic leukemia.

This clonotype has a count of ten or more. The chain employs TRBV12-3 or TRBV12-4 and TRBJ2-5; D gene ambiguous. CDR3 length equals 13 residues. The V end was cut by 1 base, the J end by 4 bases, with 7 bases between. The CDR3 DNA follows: TGTGCCAGCAGTTTAGGAGTGGGAGAGACCCAGTACTTC. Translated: CASSLGVGETQYF.

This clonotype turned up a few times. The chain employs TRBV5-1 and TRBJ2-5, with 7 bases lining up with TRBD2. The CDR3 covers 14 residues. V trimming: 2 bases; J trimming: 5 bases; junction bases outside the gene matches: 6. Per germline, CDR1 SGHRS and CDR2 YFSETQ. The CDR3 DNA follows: TGCGCCAGCAGCTTCGGCGGGAGAAGGGAGACCCAGTACTTC. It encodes CASSFGGRRETQYF.

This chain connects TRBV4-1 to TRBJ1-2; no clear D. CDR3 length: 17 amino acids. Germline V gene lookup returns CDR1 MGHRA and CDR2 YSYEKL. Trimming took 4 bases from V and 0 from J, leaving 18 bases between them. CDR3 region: CASSRLPPGITNYGYTF. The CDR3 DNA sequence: TGCGCCAGCAGCCGACTCCCTCCAGGAATTACTAACTATGGCTACACCTTC.

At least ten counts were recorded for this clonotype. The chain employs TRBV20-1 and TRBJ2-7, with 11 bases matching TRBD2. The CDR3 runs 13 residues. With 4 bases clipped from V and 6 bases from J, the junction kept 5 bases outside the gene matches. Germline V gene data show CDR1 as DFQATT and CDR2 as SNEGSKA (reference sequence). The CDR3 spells CSAISGRAREQYF. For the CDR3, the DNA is TGCAGTGCTATTAGCGGGAGGGCCCGCGAGCAGTACTTC.

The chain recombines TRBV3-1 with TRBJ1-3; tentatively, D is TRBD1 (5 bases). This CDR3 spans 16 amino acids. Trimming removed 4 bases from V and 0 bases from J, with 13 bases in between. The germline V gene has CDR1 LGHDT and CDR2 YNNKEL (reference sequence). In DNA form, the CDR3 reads TGTGCCAGCAGCCGGGAGGGGTTGCGCTCTGGAAACACCATATATTTT. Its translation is CASSREGLRSGNTIYF.

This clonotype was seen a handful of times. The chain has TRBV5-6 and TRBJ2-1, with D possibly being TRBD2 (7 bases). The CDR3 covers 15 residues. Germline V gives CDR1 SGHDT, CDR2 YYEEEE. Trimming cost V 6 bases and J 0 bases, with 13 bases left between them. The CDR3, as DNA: TGTGCCAGCATCCCGGGGGGCCGCTCCTACAATGAGCAGTTCTTC. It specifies CASIPGGRSYNEQFF.

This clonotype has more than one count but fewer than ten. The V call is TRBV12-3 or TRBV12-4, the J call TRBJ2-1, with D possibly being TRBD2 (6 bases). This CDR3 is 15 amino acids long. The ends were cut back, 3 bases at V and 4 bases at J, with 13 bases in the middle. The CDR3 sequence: CASSLTSPVYNEQFF. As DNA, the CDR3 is TGTGCCAGCAGTTTGACTAGTCCAGTATACAATGAGCAGTTCTTC.

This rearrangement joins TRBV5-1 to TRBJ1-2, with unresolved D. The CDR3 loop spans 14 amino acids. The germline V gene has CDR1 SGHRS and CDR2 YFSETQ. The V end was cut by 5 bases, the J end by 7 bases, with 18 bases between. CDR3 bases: TGCGCCAGCAGTGGTTCAGCTCAGAATTGTGGCTACACCTTC. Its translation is CASSGSAQNCGYTF.

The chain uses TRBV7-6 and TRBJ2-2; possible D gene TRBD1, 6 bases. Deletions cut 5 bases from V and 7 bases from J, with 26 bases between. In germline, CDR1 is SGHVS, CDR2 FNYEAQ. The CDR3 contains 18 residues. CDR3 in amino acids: CASSEPPTQGRNGGELFF. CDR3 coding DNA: TGTGCCAGCAGCGAACCTCCCACACAGGGTCGTAATGGCGGGGAGCTGTTTTTT.

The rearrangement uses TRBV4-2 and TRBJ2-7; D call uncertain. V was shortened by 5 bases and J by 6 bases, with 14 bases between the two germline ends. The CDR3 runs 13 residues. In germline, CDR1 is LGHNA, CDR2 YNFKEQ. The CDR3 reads CASSLGLICEQYF. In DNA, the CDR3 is TGTGCCAGCAGCTTAGGGCTGATCTGCGAGCAGTACTTC.